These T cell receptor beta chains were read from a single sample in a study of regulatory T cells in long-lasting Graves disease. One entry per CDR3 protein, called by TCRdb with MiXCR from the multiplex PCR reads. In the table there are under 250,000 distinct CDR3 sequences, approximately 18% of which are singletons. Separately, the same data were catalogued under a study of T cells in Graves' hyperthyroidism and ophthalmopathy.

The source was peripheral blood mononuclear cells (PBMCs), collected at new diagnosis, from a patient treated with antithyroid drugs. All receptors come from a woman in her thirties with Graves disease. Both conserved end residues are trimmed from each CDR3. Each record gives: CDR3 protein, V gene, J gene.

ASSYLLNSPLH	TRBV6-9	TRBJ1-6
AWSARHEKLF	TRBV30	TRBJ1-4
ASSGPGGRATYEQY	TRBV2	TRBJ2-7
AGSYGQGEGYT	TRBV6-5	TRBJ1-2
ASSSRQGAGTEAF	TRBV11-2	TRBJ1-1
SASTDTQY	TRBV20-1	TRBJ2-3
ASSSSGRIRTDTQY	TRBV11-3	TRBJ2-3
ASSILAASTDTQY	TRBV19	TRBJ2-3
ASRQAYGYT	TRBV19	TRBJ1-2
ASSEAGLPNTGELF	TRBV2	TRBJ2-2
ASSYNRRVTQY	TRBV28	TRBJ2-5
ASRRDRGQG	TRBV2	TRBJ2-1
ASTPRASGGQVVSRVNAEAF	TRBV5-5	TRBJ1-1
ATSRAGEQF	TRBV15	TRBJ2-1
AWRGQANQPQH	TRBV30	TRBJ1-5
ASSPREGSYEQY	TRBV6-1	TRBJ2-7
ASRIGPGGGYT	TRBV28	TRBJ1-2
ASSQGTGTMNTEAF	TRBV14	TRBJ1-1
ASSQMRGTEAF	TRBV3-1	TRBJ1-1
ASSESDYGMNTEAF	TRBV10-1	TRBJ1-1
ASSEAAFGGSGANVLT	TRBV6-1	TRBJ2-6
ASSLGTLADTQY	TRBV7-2	TRBJ2-3
ASRTKAPGLASDTQY	TRBV6-2/TRBV6-3	TRBJ2-3
TSSQAGNEQF	TRBV3-1	TRBJ2-1
ASSQRQGALKNIQY	TRBV14	TRBJ2-4